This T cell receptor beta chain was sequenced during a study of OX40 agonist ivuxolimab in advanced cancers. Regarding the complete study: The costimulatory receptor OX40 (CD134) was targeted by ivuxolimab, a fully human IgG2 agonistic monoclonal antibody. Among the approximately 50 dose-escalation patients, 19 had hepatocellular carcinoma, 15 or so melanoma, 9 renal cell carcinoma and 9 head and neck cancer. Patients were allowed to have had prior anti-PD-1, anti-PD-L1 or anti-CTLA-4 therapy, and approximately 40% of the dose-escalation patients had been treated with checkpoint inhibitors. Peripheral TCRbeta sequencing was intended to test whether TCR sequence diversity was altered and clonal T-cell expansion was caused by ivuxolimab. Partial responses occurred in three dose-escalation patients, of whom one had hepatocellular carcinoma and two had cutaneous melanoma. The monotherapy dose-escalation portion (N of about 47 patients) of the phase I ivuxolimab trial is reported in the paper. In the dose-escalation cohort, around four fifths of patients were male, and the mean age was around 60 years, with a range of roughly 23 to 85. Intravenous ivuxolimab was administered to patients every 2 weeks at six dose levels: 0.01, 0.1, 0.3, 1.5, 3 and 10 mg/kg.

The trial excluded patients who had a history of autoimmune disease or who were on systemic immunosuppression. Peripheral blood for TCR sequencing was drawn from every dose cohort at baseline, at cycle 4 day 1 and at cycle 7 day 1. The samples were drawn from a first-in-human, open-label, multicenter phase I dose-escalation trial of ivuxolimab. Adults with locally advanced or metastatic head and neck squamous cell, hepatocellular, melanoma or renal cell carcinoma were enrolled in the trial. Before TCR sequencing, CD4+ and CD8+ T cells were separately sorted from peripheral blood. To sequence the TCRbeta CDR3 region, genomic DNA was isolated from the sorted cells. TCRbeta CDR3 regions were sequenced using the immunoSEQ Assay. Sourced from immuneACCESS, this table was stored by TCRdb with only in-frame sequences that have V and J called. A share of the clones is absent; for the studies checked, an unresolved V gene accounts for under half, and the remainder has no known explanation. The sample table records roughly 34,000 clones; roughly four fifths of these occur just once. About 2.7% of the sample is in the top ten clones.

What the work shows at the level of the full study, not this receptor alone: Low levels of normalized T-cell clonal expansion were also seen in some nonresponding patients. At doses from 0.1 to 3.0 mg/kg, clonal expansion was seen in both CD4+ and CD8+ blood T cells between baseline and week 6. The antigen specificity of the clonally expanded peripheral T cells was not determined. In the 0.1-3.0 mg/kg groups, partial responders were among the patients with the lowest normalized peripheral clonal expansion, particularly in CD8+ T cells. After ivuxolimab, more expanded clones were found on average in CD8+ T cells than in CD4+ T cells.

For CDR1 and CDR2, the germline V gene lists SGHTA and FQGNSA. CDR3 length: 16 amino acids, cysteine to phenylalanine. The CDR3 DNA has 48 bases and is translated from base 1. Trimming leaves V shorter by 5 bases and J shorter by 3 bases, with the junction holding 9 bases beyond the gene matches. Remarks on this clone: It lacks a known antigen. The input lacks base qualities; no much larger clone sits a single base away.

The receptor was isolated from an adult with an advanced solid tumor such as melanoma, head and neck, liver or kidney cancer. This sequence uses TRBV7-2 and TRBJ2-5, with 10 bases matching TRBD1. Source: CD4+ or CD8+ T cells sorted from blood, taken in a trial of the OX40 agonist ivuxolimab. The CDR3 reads CASSAYGTGAKETQYF. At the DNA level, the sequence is TGTGCCAGCAGCGCTTACGGGACAGGGGCGAAAGAGACCCAGTACTTC.